This passage covers 13 T cell receptor beta chains from one sample sequenced in a study of shared clonotypes between healthy human individuals. Naive CD8 cells comprised CD45RO-negative, CCR7-positively selected cells, excluding terminally differentiated effector memory CD45RA+ cells. Measured with immunoSEQ multiplex PCR; TCRdb has only the in-frame clones, and not every one. The sample yields 600,000 or so clones, roughly 98% seen once. The sample consisted of naive CD8+ T cells sorted from blood. These TCRs come from a man between 25 and 39 years old in good health.

The DNA of the CDR3 is TGCAGCGTTGGGACAGGGAATGGCTACACCTTC. Its translation: CSVGTGNGYTF. The genes are TRBV29-1 and TRBJ1-2; 8 bases align to TRBD1. The trim removed 4 bases at V and 6 bases at J, leaving 1 base unmatched. This CDR3 is built from 11 residues. Germline V gene sequence: CDR1 SQVTM, CDR2 ANQGSEA. The entire variable domain, with the rest obtained from reference TRBV29-1 and TRBJ1-2, is as follows: SAVISQKPSRDICQRGTSLTIQCQVDSQVTMMFWYRQQPGQSLTLIATANQGSEATYESGFVIDKFPISRPNLTFSTLTVSNMSPEDSSIYLCSVGTGNGYTFGSGTRLTVV.

The V call is TRBV7-9, the J call TRBJ2-3; D may match TRBD1 or TRBD2 (5 bases each). There are 15 residues in the CDR3. The V end was cut by 4 bases, the J end by 0 bases, with 11 bases between. CDR1 is SEHNR and CDR2 is FQNEAQ in the germline V gene (reference sequence). The CDR3 DNA reads as TGTGCCAGCAGCTCGGGACGGAGAAGCACAGATACGCAGTATTTT. Translating it yields CASSSGRRSTDTQYF.

J is TRBJ2-7 and V is TRBV11-2, with D perhaps assigned TRBD1 or TRBD2 (5 bases each). V was shortened by 5 bases and J by 2 bases, with 13 bases between the two germline ends. The germline V gene has CDR1 SGHAT and CDR2 FQNNGV. The CDR3 is 14 residues long. The CDR3 protein is CASSMEDITYEQYF. CDR3 sequence (DNA): TGTGCCAGCAGCATGGAGGACATAACCTACGAGCAGTACTTC.

The chain links TRBV29-1 to TRBJ2-7; D possibly corresponds to TRBD1 (5 bases). This CDR3 comprises 16 residues. V was cut by 3 bases and J by 3 bases, with 21 bases left in between. The germline CDR1 and CDR2 sequences are SQVTM and ANQGSEA. CDR3 residues: CSVESGPATEGYEQYF. The CDR3, as DNA: TGCAGCGTTGAGTCAGGGCCCGCGACAGAAGGCTACGAGCAGTACTTC.

The chain combines TRBV7-9 with TRBJ1-1; the match to TRBD1 covers 8 bases. The CDR3 is made up of 15 amino acids. Germline V gene lookup returns CDR1 SEHNR and CDR2 FQNEAQ (reference sequence). Trimming took 1 base from V and 6 from J; bases not matched to a gene: 7. The CDR3, as DNA: TGTGCCAGCAGCTTAGTGGACAGGGCTAGCGCTGAAGCTTTCTTT. Translation: CASSLVDRASAEAFF. Combining the CDR3 with reference TRBV7-9 and TRBJ1-1 gives the whole variable domain DTGVSQNPRHKITKRGQNVTFRCDPISEHNRLYWYRQTLGQGPEFLTYFQNEAQLEKSRLLSDRFSAERPKGSFSTLEIQRTEQGDSAMYLCASSLVDRASAEAFFGQGTRLTVV.

The chain employs TRBV27 and TRBJ2-7; TRBD2 matches 14 bases. In germline, CDR1 is MNHEY, CDR2 SMNVEV (reference sequence). The J segment lost 6 bases and the V segment lost 5 bases, leaving 6 bases of the junction unmatched. The CDR3 runs to 15 residues. The CDR3 DNA sequence: TGTGCCAGCAGTGACGGGACTAGCGGGAGAGGCGAGCAGTACTTC. Amino acid sequence: CASSDGTSGRGEQYF.

The CDR3 nucleotides read TGTGCCAGCAGGGGACTAGCGGACCTCTCCTACAATGAGCAGTTCTTC. Translated: CASRGLADLSYNEQFF. The gene calls are TRBV7-9 and TRBJ2-1, with 11 bases identical to TRBD2. CDR1 is SEHNR, CDR2 FQNEAQ, per germline (reference sequence). The CDR3 length is 16 residues. V trimming: 6 bases; J trimming: 0 bases; junction bases outside the gene matches: 4. Using reference TRBV7-9 and TRBJ2-1 for the parts outside the CDR3, the full variable domain is DTGVSQNPRHKITKRGQNVTFRCDPISEHNRLYWYRQTLGQGPEFLTYFQNEAQLEKSRLLSDRFSAERPKGSFSTLEIQRTEQGDSAMYLCASRGLADLSYNEQFFGPGTRLTVL.

The rearrangement uses TRBV7-9 and TRBJ2-1, with 7 bases lining up with TRBD2. J gave up 3 bases and V 2 bases, and 10 bases lay outside the gene matches. The CDR3 spans 17 residues. Per germline, CDR1 SEHNR and CDR2 FQNEAQ (reference sequence). The chain's CDR3 is CASSLSPPGRNYNEQFF. CDR3 nucleotides: TGTGCCAGCAGCTTAAGTCCCCCCGGGAGGAACTACAATGAGCAGTTCTTC. Full variable domain (missing parts from reference TRBV7-9 and TRBJ2-1): DTGVSQNPRHKITKRGQNVTFRCDPISEHNRLYWYRQTLGQGPEFLTYFQNEAQLEKSRLLSDRFSAERPKGSFSTLEIQRTEQGDSAMYLCASSLSPPGRNYNEQFFGPGTRLTVL.

The rearrangement links TRBV27 to TRBJ1-2; tentatively, D is TRBD1 (6 bases). The V gene's germline CDR1 is MNHEY and CDR2 SMNVEV (reference sequence). Trimming took off 7 bases at V and 1 base at J, with 16 bases between the two ends. The CDR3 runs to 15 residues. CDR3 region: CASTNAGTINYGYTF. CDR3 DNA sequence: TGTGCCAGCACCAACGCCGGGACAATTAACTATGGCTACACCTTC.

The V and J genes are TRBV7-2 and TRBJ2-7; a weak D match, TRBD1 (5 bases). Germline CDR1 is SGHTA and CDR2 is FQGNSA. Trimming pared 1 base from V and 2 bases from J, leaving 6 bases between. The CDR3 consists of 13 residues. Here the CDR3 reads CASSLGGPYEQYF. CDR3 sequence (DNA): TGTGCCAGCAGCTTAGGGGGCCCCTACGAGCAGTACTTC.

The J gene is TRBJ2-1, the V gene TRBV5-1; perhaps TRBD2 as D (5 bases). The CDR3 is 15 residues long. Germline V gene sequence: CDR1 SGHRS, CDR2 YFSETQ. Trimming removed 5 bases from V and 0 bases from J, with 12 bases in between. The CDR3 region is CASRPGLDSYNEQFF. As DNA, the CDR3 is TGCGCCAGCAGACCCGGACTGGACTCCTACAATGAGCAGTTCTTC.

This chain connects TRBV5-5 to TRBJ2-1; a weak D match, TRBD2 (5 bases). V was trimmed by 0 bases and J by 4 bases, leaving 14 bases between them. Germline lookup yields CDR1 SGHKS and CDR2 YYEKEE (reference sequence). CDR3 length: 16 residues. The CDR3 here is CASSLEGSPGYNEQFF. As DNA, the CDR3 is TGTGCCAGCAGCTTGGAGGGTAGCCCGGGGTACAATGAGCAGTTCTTC.

This rearrangement joins TRBV27 to TRBJ2-3, with D tentatively TRBD1 (5 bases). CDR3 size: 16 residues. V was cut by 5 bases and J by 6 bases, with 21 bases left in between. Germline CDR1 is MNHEY and CDR2 is SMNVEV (reference sequence). In DNA form, the CDR3 reads TGTGCCAGCAGTCTCCTTGCAGGGTCCCTGCCGGATACGCAGTATTTT. This encodes CASSLLAGSLPDTQYF.